The 27 T cell receptor beta chains in this list originate from one sample, sequenced in a study of blood T cell repertoires in COVID-19. Sequencing was performed with immunoSEQ multiplex PCR; in TCRdb, only in-frame clones are kept and a portion is missing. The sample holds about 130,000 clones, 85% to 90% seen once. The sample taken for sequencing was peripheral blood. The receptors here all came from a human donor in a cohort sampled during active COVID-19.

The chain is built from TRBV9 and TRBJ2-5, with D maybe TRBD2 (6 bases). Trimming shortened V by 4 bases and J by 7 bases, and 11 bases separated the two germline ends. Germline V gene sequence: CDR1 SGDLS, CDR2 YYNGEE. The CDR3 sequence is 12 residues long. CDR3 coding DNA: TGTGCCAGCAGCCCCACCGGGGGGACCCAGTACTTC. Its translation: CASSPTGGTQYF.

This chain joins TRBV7-2 and TRBJ2-1; 10 nucleotides line up with TRBD2. The CDR3 extends over 15 amino acids. Per germline, CDR1 SGHTA and CDR2 FQGNSA. Unmatched junction bases numbered 7, after V lost 6 bases and J lost 5 bases. CDR3 DNA sequence: TGTGCCAGCAGTTACGCCAGCGGGAGGGACAATGAGCAGTTCTTC. As protein: CASSYASGRDNEQFF.

V and J are TRBV7-2 and TRBJ1-1; 12 bases map to TRBD1. Trimming took 4 bases from V and 5 from J; bases not matched to a gene: 11. CDR1 SGHTA and CDR2 FQGNSA come from the germline V gene. The CDR3 totals 17 residues. The CDR3 DNA follows: TGTGCCAGCAGCTATCCGGGACAGGGGGCGAGGTGGACTGAAGCTTTCTTT. As protein: CASSYPGQGARWTEAFF.

This chain connects TRBV15 to TRBJ1-1; D is undetermined. Germline V CDR1 and CDR2: LNHNV, YYDKDF (reference sequence). This CDR3 region has 12 residues. V was pared by 0 bases and J by 8 bases, with 7 bases between. This CDR3 is CATSRDNNEAFF. CDR3 in DNA: TGTGCCACCAGCAGAGATAACAACGAAGCTTTCTTT.

V usage is TRBV20-1 and J usage is TRBJ2-1; 10 bases match TRBD2. CDR1 and CDR2 (germline): DFQATT, SNEGSKA (reference sequence). V was clipped by 3 bases and J by 4 bases; unmatched bases: 9. This CDR3 is 16 amino acids long. DNA of the CDR3: TGCAGTGCTAGTCAGCGGGAGGGCCCCCGATACAATGAGCAGTTCTTC. Protein sequence: CSASQREGPRYNEQFF.

This clone has a single count. The rearrangement uses TRBV19 and TRBJ2-7; 7 bases agree with TRBD2. The V segment lost 3 bases and the J segment 3 bases; nucleotides outside the gene matches: 23. Germline CDR1 LNHDA, CDR2 SQIVND (reference sequence). The CDR3 is made up of 20 amino acids. CDR3 region: CASSIPKSEATSPSYYEQYV. CDR3 bases: TGTGCCAGTAGTATCCCCAAATCCGAAGCGACTAGCCCATCTTACTACGAGCAGTACGTC.

This clone was seen a single time. The chain uses TRBV10-3 and TRBJ2-5; 7 bases fit TRBD1. This CDR3 has 14 amino acids. V shed 8 bases and J 1 base; nucleotides not matched to a gene: 7. The germline CDR1 and CDR2 sequences are ENHRY and SYGVKD. CDR3 DNA sequence: TGTGCCATCCGCCGGGACAGAGTCCAAGAGACCCAGTACTTC. It codes for CAIRRDRVQETQYF.

The chain couples TRBV19 to TRBJ1-2, with D perhaps matching TRBD1 (6 bases). The V and J ends lost 7 bases and 11 bases respectively, with 17 bases between them. CDR3 length: 12 residues. Germline V CDR1 and CDR2: LNHDA, SQIVND (reference sequence). CDR3 in DNA: TGTGCCAGTACCTCGAGACAGGAAGGTTACACCTTC. Its protein is CASTSRQEGYTF.

By its share, this clone is medium-sized. The rearrangement uses TRBV7-9 and TRBJ1-5; D unclear. This CDR3 contains 15 residues. The V end lost 4 bases, the J end lost 2 bases, and 12 bases lay between the germline ends. Germline CDR1 and CDR2: SEHNR and FQNEAQ (reference sequence). Here the CDR3 reads CASSSERGGNQPQHF. In DNA form, the CDR3 reads TGTGCCAGCAGCTCCGAGCGGGGAGGCAATCAGCCCCAGCATTTT. The entire variable domain, with the rest obtained from reference TRBV7-9 and TRBJ1-5, is as follows: DTGVSQNPRHKITKRGQNVTFRCDPISEHNRLYWYRQTLGQGPEFLTYFQNEAQLEKSRLLSDRFSAERPKGSFSTLEIQRTEQGDSAMYLCASSSERGGNQPQHFGDGTRLSIL.

This chain links TRBV30 with TRBJ2-3, with D possibly being TRBD1 (6 bases). From germline, CDR1 is GTSNPN and CDR2 SVGIG (reference sequence). This CDR3 is 15 amino acids long. Deletions cut 1 base from V and 1 base from J, with 12 bases between. For the CDR3, the DNA is TGTGCCTGGAGTGGGGGGACAACTGGCACAGATACGCAGTATTTT. Translation gives CAWSGGTTGTDTQYF.

The chain is built from TRBV3-1 (or the pseudogene TRBV3-2) and TRBJ2-7; 9 positions agree with TRBD1. Germline CDR1 is LGHDT and CDR2 is YNNKEL (reference sequence). This CDR3 region has 20 residues. The ends lost 4 bases at V and 3 bases at J; junction bases unmatched: 22. CDR3 in DNA: TGTGCCAGCAGCCGGACTCGGGACAGGGTGACCTACGCAAACAACTACGAGCAGTACGTC. Protein product: CASSRTRDRVTYANNYEQYV.

The gene calls are TRBV18 and TRBJ2-7; 7 nucleotides line up with TRBD2. After removal of 4 bases from V and 7 bases from J, the junction contained 7 bases not matched to a gene. This CDR3 comprises 13 residues. The germline V gene has CDR1 KGHSH and CDR2 LQKENI. CDR3 residues: CASSQRETLEQYV. The CDR3 bases are TGTGCCAGCTCACAGCGGGAAACATTAGAGCAGTACGTC.

V usage is TRBV7-2 and J usage is TRBJ2-7, with D maybe TRBD2 (5 bases). Looked up from germline, CDR1 is SGHTA and CDR2 is FQGNSA. V was trimmed by 1 base and J by 5 bases, leaving 15 bases between them. This CDR3 has 15 residues. The CDR3 DNA follows: TGTGCCAGCAGCTTAGAGCGGCGGGCTACCCACGAGCAGTACTTC. Residues: CASSLERRATHEQYF.

CDR3 sequence (DNA): TGTGCCAGCAGCCGGGACACCCTCAATCAGCCCCAGCATTTT. Translation: CASSRDTLNQPQHF. This chain links TRBV7-9 with TRBJ1-5; possible D gene TRBD1, 6 bases. The V and J ends lost 5 bases and 3 bases respectively, with 11 bases between them. From germline, CDR1 is SEHNR and CDR2 FQNEAQ (reference sequence). This CDR3 comprises 14 residues.

This clone appeared a few times. The chain couples TRBV7-2 to TRBJ1-5; a possible D gene is TRBD1 (6 bases). Trimming removed 5 bases from V and 2 bases from J, with 16 bases in between. In germline, CDR1 is SGHTA, CDR2 FQGNSA. The length of the CDR3 is 16 residues. The CDR3 reads CASSPLGALGNQPQHF. Written as DNA, the CDR3 is TGTGCCAGCAGCCCCCTGGGGGCACTGGGCAATCAGCCCCAGCATTTT.

In this sample, this clone turned up a few times. The rearrangement joins TRBV19 to TRBJ2-2; 9 nucleotides agree with TRBD1. The ends lost 4 bases at V and 5 bases at J; junction bases unmatched: 14. The CDR3 runs to 18 residues. Germline loops: CDR1 LNHDA, CDR2 SQIVND (reference sequence). The chain's CDR3 is CASSRAVQQGARTGELFF. In DNA form, the CDR3 reads TGTGCCAGTAGTAGGGCTGTCCAACAGGGGGCGCGAACCGGGGAGCTGTTTTTT.

The chain is built from TRBV5-1 and TRBJ2-3; the D gene is possibly TRBD2 (5 bases). This CDR3 region has 13 residues. Trimming pared 1 base from V and 5 bases from J, leaving 8 bases between. CDR1 and CDR2 (germline): SGHRS, YFSETQ. CDR3 coding DNA: TGCGCCAGCAGCTTGTTCCGGGGAGATACGCAGTATTTT. It encodes CASSLFRGDTQYF.

The chain employs TRBV6-5 and TRBJ2-5; tentative D call: TRBD1 (6 bases). V lost 2 bases and J 5 bases, leaving 12 bases between the germline ends. Germline values: CDR1 MNHEY, CDR2 SVGAGI. The CDR3 is made up of 14 amino acids. DNA for the CDR3: TGTGCCAGCAGTTACCTCACAGGGAAGGAGACCCAGTACTTC. It is translated as CASSYLTGKETQYF.

CDR3 amino acids: CASSSQGLPSNEQFF. CDR3 nucleotide sequence: TGTGCCAGCAGCTCCCAGGGACTCCCATCCAATGAGCAGTTCTTC. This chain joins TRBV6-2 or TRBV6-3 and TRBJ2-1; TRBD2 might be the D (6 bases). V was trimmed by 6 bases and J by 6 bases, leaving 18 bases between them. This CDR3 has 15 amino acids. From germline, CDR1 is MNHEY and CDR2 SVGEGT.

J is TRBJ1-5 and V is TRBV4-3; D not certain. Trimming took 0 bases from V and 4 from J, leaving 4 bases between them. This CDR3 has 13 residues. CDR1 LGHNA and CDR2 YSLEER come from the germline V gene. CDR3 protein: CASSQDLNQPQHF. As DNA, the CDR3 is TGCGCCAGCAGCCAAGATCTGAATCAGCCCCAGCATTTT.

The chain recombines TRBV4-3 with TRBJ1-2; D call uncertain. The V end lost 0 bases, the J end lost 8 bases, and 16 bases lay between the germline ends. From germline, CDR1 is LGHNA and CDR2 YSLEER. The CDR3 totals 15 residues. This CDR3 is CASSQDLEGVRGYTF. For the CDR3, the DNA is TGCGCCAGCAGCCAAGACCTAGAGGGAGTTAGGGGCTACACCTTC.

This clone was detected only a few times. The chain links TRBV7-2 to TRBJ1-4, with a tentative D call TRBD1 (5 bases). The CDR3 spans 16 residues. V lost 3 bases and J 8 bases, leaving 19 bases between the germline ends. CDR1 is SGHTA, CDR2 FQGNSA, per germline. The CDR3 nucleotides are TGTGCCAGCAGCTTCCGCGGGCTGGAGGGGAGGGAAAAACTGTTTTTT. This sequence encodes CASSFRGLEGREKLFF.

V usage is TRBV6-6 and J usage is TRBJ2-7, with 7 bases matching TRBD1. Germline values: CDR1 MNHNY, CDR2 SVGAGI (reference sequence). V shed 8 bases and J 3 bases; nucleotides not matched to a gene: 7. There are 13 residues in the CDR3. CDR3 region: CASRGGQLYEQYV. The CDR3 bases are TGTGCCAGCCGAGGGGGACAGCTCTACGAGCAGTACGTC.

The chain employs TRBV14 and TRBJ2-3, with D unclear. CDR1 SGHDN and CDR2 FVKESK come from the germline V gene. V lost 4 bases, J lost 4 bases, and 12 bases lay in between. The CDR3 spans 14 residues. The CDR3 nucleotides read TGTGCCAGCAGCCTGTATAAATCCCCAGATACGCAGTATTTT. Translated: CASSLYKSPDTQYF.

The chain carries TRBV7-3 and TRBJ2-7; maybe TRBD2 (6 bases). Per germline, CDR1 SGHTA and CDR2 FQGTGA. This CDR3 is 14 amino acids long. V lost 5 bases and J 4 bases, leaving 15 bases between the germline ends. DNA for the CDR3: TGTGCCAGCAGCCCGGGGGTGATTGGGTACGAGCAGTACTTC. Protein product: CASSPGVIGYEQYF.

This clone was found a few times. V and J are TRBV7-2 and TRBJ2-3, with a weak D call TRBD1 (5 bases). Germline V lookup: CDR1 SGHTA, CDR2 FQGNSA. The V end was cut by 2 bases, the J end by 1 base, with 13 bases between. This CDR3 region has 16 residues. DNA for the CDR3: TGTGCCAGCAGCTTATTGTCTTTGGGGCGCACAGATACGCAGTATTTT. Translation: CASSLLSLGRTDTQYF. The full variable domain, its missing parts supplied by reference TRBV7-2 and TRBJ2-3, is GAGVSQSPSNKVTEKGKDVELRCDPISGHTALYWYRQSLGQGLEFLIYFQGNSAPDKSGLPSDRFSAERTGGSVSTLTIQRTQQEDSAVYLCASSLLSLGRTDTQYFGPGTRLTVL.

The V and J genes are TRBV7-2 and TRBJ2-1; 7 bases match TRBD2. V was pared by 1 base and J by 7 bases, with 4 bases of the junction left unmatched. The CDR3 runs to 14 residues. CDR1 and CDR2 (germline): SGHTA, FQGNSA. In DNA form, the CDR3 reads TGTGCCAGCAGCTTAGTAGCGGGCTCTAATGAGCAGTTCTTC. It codes for CASSLVAGSNEQFF.